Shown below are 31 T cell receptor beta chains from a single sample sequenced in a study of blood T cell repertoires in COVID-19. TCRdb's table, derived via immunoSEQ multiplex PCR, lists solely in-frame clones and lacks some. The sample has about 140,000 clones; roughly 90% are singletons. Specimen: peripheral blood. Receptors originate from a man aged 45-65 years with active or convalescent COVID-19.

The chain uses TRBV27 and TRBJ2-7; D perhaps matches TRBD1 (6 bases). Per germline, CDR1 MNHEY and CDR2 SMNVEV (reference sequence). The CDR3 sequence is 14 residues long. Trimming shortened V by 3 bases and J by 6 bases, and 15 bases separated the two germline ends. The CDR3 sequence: CASSFTGSSREQYF. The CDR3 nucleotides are TGTGCCAGCAGTTTTACAGGGAGCAGTCGCGAGCAGTACTTC.

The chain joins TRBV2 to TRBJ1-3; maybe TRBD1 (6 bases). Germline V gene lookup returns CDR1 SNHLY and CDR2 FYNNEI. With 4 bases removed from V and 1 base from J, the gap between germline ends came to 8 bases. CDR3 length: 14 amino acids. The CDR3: CASSVGGSGNTIYF. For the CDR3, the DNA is TGTGCCAGCAGTGTAGGGGGTTCTGGAAACACCATATATTTT. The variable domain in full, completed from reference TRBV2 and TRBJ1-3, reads EPEVTQTPSHQVTQMGQEVILRCVPISNHLYFYWYRQILGQKVEFLVSFYNNEISEKSEIFDDQFSVERPDGSNFTLKIRSTKLEDSAMYFCASSVGGSGNTIYFGEGSWLTVV.

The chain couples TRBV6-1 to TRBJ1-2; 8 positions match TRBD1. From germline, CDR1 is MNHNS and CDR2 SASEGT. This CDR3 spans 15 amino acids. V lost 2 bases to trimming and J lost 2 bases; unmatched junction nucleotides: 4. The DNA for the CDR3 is TGTGCCAGCAGTGAACCGGGACAGGCCAACTATGGCTACACCTTC. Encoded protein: CASSEPGQANYGYTF.

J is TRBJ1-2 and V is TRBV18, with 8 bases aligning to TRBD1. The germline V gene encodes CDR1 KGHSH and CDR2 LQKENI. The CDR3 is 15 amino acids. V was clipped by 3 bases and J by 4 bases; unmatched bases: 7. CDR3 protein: CASSPDRGVVYGYTF. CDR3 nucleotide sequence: TGTGCCAGCTCACCTGACAGGGGAGTTGTCTATGGCTACACCTTC.

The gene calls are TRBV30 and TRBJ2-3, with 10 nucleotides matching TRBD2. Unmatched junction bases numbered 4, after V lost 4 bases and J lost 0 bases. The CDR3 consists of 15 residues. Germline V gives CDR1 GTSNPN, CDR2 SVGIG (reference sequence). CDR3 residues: CAWTRTSGSTDTQYF. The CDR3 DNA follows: TGTGCCTGGACCCGGACTAGCGGAAGCACAGATACGCAGTATTTT.

CDR3 loop: CASSPQDSPLHF. CDR3 coding DNA: TGTGCCAGCAGCCCCCAGGATTCACCCCTCCACTTT. The gene calls are TRBV9 and TRBJ1-6; no reliable D call. Trimming removed 4 bases from V and 8 bases from J, with 7 bases in between. Germline V gives CDR1 SGDLS, CDR2 YYNGEE. CDR3 length: 12 amino acids.

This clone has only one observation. CDR3 in amino acids: CASSITGVWTQYF. As DNA, the CDR3 is TGTGCCAGCAGTATAACAGGGGTGTGGACCCAGTACTTC. The rearrangement uses TRBV6-2 or TRBV6-3 and TRBJ2-5, with TRBD1 matching 7 bases. V shed 5 bases and J 7 bases; nucleotides not matched to a gene: 7. The CDR3 contains 13 residues. The V gene's germline CDR1 is MNHEY and CDR2 SVGEGT.

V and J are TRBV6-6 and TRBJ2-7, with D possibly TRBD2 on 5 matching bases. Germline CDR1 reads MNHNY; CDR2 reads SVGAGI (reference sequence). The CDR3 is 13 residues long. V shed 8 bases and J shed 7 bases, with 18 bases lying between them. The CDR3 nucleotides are TGTGCCAGCTTAGGGAAGGCTCCGGGGGAGCAGTACTTC. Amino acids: CASLGKAPGEQYF.

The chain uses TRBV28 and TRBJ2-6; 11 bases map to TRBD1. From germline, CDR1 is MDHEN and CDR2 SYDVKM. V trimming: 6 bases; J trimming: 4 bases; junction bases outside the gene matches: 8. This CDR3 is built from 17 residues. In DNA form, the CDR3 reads TGTGCCAGCAGCCAGGGACAGGGGGGAACCGGGGCCAACGTCCTGACTTTC. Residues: CASSQGQGGTGANVLTF. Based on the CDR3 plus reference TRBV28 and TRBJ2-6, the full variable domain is DVKVTQSSRYLVKRTGEKVFLECVQDMDHENMFWYRQDPGLGLRLIYFSYDVKMKEKGDIPEGYSVSREKKERFSLILESASTNQTSMYLCASSQGQGGTGANVLTFGAGSRLTVL.

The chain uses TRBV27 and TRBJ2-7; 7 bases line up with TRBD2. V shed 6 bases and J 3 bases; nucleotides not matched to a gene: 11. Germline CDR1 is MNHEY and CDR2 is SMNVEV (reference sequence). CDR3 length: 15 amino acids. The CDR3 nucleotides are TGTGCCAGCAGAATTTGGGGGGGGTCCAACTACGAGCAGTACTTC. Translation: CASRIWGGSNYEQYF.

The CDR3 sequence: CASSQDQVYGYTF. CDR3 DNA: TGCGCCAGCAGCCAAGATCAGGTCTATGGCTACACCTTC. V and J are TRBV4-3 and TRBJ1-2; no clear D gene. Trimming shortened V by 0 bases and J by 4 bases, and 6 bases separated the two germline ends. The CDR3 extends over 13 amino acids. Germline loops: CDR1 LGHNA, CDR2 YSLEER.

DNA of the CDR3: TGTGCCAGCAGCCCGGGACAGAATTATTCACCCCTCCACTTT. Protein product: CASSPGQNYSPLHF. V usage is TRBV2 and J usage is TRBJ1-6, with TRBD1 matching 7 bases. Trimming took 6 bases from V and 8 from J; bases not matched to a gene: 7. CDR1 is SNHLY, CDR2 FYNNEI, per germline. The CDR3 consists of 14 residues.

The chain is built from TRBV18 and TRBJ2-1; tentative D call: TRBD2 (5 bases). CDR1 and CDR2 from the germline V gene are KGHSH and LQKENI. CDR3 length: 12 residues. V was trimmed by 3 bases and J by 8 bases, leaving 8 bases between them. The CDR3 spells CASSPEGYEQFF. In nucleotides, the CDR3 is TGTGCCAGCTCACCTGAGGGTTATGAGCAGTTCTTC.

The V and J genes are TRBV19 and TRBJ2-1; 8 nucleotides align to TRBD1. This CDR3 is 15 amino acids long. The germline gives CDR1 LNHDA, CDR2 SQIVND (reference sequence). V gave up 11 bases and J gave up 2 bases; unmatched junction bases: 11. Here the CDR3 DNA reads TGTGCCTCACAACAGGGGGGAGGCGCCTACAATGAGCAGTTCTTC. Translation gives CASQQGGGAYNEQFF.

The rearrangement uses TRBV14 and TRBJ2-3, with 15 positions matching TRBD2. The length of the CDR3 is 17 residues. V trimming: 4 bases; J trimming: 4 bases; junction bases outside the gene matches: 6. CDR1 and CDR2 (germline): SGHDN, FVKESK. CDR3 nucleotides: TGTGCCAGCAGCCCAGGGACTAGCGGGAGGTTCGCAGATACGCAGTATTTT. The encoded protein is CASSPGTSGRFADTQYF.

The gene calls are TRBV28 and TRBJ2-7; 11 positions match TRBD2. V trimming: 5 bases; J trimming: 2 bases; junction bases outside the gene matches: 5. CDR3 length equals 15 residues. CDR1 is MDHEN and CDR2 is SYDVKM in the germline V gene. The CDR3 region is CASSPRTSGPYEQYF. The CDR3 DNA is TGTGCCAGCAGTCCTCGGACTAGCGGGCCCTACGAGCAGTACTTC. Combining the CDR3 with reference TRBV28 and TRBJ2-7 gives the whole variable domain DVKVTQSSRYLVKRTGEKVFLECVQDMDHENMFWYRQDPGLGLRLIYFSYDVKMKEKGDIPEGYSVSREKKERFSLILESASTNQTSMYLCASSPRTSGPYEQYFGPGTRLTVT.

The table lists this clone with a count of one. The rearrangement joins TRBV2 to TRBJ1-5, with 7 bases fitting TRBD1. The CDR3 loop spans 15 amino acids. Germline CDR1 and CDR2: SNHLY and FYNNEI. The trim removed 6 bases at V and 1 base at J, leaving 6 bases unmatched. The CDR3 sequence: CASRSQGVSNQPQHF. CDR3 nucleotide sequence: TGTGCCAGCAGATCTCAGGGGGTAAGCAATCAGCCCCAGCATTTT.

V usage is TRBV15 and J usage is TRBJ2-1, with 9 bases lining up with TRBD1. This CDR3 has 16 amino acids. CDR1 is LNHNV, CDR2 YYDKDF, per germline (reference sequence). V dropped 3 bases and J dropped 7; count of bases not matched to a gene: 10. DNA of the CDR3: TGTGCCACCAGCAGCCCGGGACAGGGAAATGGGAATGAGCAGTTCTTC. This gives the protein CATSSPGQGNGNEQFF.

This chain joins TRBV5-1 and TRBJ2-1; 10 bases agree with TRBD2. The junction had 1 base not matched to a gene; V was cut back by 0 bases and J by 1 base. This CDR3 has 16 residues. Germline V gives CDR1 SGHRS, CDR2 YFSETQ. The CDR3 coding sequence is TGCGCCAGCAGCTTGGCTAGCGGGAGTTCCTACAATGAGCAGTTCTTC. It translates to CASSLASGSSYNEQFF.

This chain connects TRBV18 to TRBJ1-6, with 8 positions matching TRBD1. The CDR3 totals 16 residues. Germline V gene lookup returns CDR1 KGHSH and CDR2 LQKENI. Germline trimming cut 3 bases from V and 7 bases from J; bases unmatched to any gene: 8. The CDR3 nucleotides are TGTGCCAGCTCACCGGAGACAGGGGCCCTCAATTCACCCCTCCACTTT. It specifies CASSPETGALNSPLHF.

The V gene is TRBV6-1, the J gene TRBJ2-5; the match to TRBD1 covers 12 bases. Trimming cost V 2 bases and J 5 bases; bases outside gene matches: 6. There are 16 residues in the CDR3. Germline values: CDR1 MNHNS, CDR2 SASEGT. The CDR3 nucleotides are TGTGCCAGCAGTGAATACCGGGACAGGGGGCGGGAGACCCAGTACTTC. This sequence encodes CASSEYRDRGRETQYF.

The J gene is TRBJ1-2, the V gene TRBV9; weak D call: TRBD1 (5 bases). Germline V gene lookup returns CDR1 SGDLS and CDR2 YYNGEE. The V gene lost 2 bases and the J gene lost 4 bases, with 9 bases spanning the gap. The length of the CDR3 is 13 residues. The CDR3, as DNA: TGTGCCAGCAGCGTTGGGGCCTCCTATGGCTACACCTTC. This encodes CASSVGASYGYTF.

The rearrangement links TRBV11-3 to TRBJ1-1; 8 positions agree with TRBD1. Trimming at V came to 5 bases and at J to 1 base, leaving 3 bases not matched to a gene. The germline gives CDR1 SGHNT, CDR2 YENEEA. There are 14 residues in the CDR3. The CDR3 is CASSLGTGNTEAFF. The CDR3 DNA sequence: TGTGCCAGCAGCCTAGGGACAGGGAACACTGAAGCTTTCTTT.

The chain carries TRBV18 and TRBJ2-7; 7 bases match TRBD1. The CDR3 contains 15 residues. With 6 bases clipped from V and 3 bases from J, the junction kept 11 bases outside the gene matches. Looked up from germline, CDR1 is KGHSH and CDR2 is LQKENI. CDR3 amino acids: CASSATGTPSYEQYF. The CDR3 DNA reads TGTGCCAGCTCCGCGACAGGGACCCCCAGCTACGAGCAGTACTTC.

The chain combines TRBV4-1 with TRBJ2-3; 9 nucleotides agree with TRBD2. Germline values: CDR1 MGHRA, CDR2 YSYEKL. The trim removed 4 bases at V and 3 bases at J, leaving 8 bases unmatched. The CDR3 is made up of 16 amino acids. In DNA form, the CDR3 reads TGCGCCAGCAGCCGAGGAGGCGGGGGGGTAACAGATACGCAGTATTTT. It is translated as CASSRGGGGVTDTQYF.

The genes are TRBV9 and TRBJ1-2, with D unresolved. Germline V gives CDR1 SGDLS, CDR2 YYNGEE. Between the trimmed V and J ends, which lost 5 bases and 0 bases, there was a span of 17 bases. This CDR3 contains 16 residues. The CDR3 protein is CASRNLRGGTNYGYTF. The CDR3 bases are TGTGCCAGCAGAAATTTGCGAGGCGGCACTAACTATGGCTACACCTTC. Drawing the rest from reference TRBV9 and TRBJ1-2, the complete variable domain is DSGVTQTPKHLITATGQRVTLRCSPRSGDLSVYWYQQSLDQGLQFLIQYYNGEERAKGNILERFSAQQFPDLHSELNLSSLELGDSALYFCASRNLRGGTNYGYTFGSGTRLTVV.

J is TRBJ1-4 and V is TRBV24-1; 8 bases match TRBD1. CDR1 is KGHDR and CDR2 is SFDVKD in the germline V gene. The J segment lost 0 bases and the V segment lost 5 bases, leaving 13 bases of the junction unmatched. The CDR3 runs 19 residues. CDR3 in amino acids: CATSGKPGQASATNEKLFF. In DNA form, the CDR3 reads TGTGCCACCAGTGGAAAGCCGGGACAGGCTTCTGCAACTAATGAAAAACTGTTTTTT.

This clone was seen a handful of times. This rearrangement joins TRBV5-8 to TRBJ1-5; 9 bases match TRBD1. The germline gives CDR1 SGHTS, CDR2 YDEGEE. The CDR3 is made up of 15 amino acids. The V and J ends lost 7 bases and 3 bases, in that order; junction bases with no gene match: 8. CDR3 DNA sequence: TGTGCCAGCCGCCACGGGACAGGGCACAATCAGCCCCAGCATTTT. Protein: CASRHGTGHNQPQHF.

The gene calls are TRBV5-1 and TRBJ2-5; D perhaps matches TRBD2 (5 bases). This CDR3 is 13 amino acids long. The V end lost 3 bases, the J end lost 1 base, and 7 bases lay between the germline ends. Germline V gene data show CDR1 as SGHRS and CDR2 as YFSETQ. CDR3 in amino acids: CASSSGGQETQYF. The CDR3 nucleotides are TGCGCCAGCAGCTCAGGAGGCCAAGAGACCCAGTACTTC.

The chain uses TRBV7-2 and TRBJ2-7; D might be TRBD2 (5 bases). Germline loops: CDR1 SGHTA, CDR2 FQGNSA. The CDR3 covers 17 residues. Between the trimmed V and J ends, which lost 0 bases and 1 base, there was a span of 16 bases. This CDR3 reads CASSLALAGQASYEQYF. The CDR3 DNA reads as TGTGCCAGCAGCTTAGCGCTTGCGGGCCAGGCATCCTACGAGCAGTACTTC. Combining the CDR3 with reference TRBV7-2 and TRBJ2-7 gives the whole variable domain GAGVSQSPSNKVTEKGKDVELRCDPISGHTALYWYRQSLGQGLEFLIYFQGNSAPDKSGLPSDRFSAERTGGSVSTLTIQRTQQEDSAVYLCASSLALAGQASYEQYFGPGTRLTVT.

CDR3 DNA: TGTGCCAGCAGTTTACACATACCGACGGGTGAGCAGTTCTTC. This translates into CASSLHIPTGEQFF. V and J are TRBV27 and TRBJ2-1; D unclear. Germline V CDR1 and CDR2: MNHEY, SMNVEV (reference sequence). V lost 2 bases and J lost 9, with 14 bases in between. The CDR3 runs to 14 residues.